This TCR beta chain was obtained from a study of neurological immune-mediated disorders. Study conclusions and caveats: No CDR3 amino acid sequences recurred among expanded clones across subjects, suggesting private repertoires in all groups.

This clonotype was recorded many times. The antigen remains undetermined. Trimming cost V 6 bases and J 9 bases, with 6 bases left between them. CDR1 is MNHNY, CDR2 SVGAGI, per germline (reference sequence). CDR3 size: 11 residues. TCRdb re-called the 5' RACE reads with MiXCR, one entry per CDR3 protein. The sample lists tens of thousands of distinct CDR3 sequences; 3% to 4% were seen once. The genes are TRBV6-6 and TRBJ1-6, with no clear D. This clonotype was obtained from a woman aged 45-59 years with multiple sclerosis. Sequencing was performed on PBMCs. The CDR3 sequence is CASSSVSPLHF. The DNA of the CDR3 is TGTGCCAGCAGCTCTGTTTCACCCCTCCACTTT.